This T cell receptor beta chain was captured by sequencing in a study of blood T cell repertoires in COVID-19. Study-wide background: From the United States, Italy and Spain came samples of acute and convalescent COVID-19. In each case, the material was cDNA or gDNA derived from T cells, B-cell-depleted T cells, or PBMCs.

CDR1 LNHDA and CDR2 SQIVND come from the germline V gene (reference sequence). V was pared by 6 bases and J by 3 bases, with 9 bases of the junction left unmatched. The CDR3 totals 15 residues. TCRdb keeps only in-frame clones here, not all; method: immunoSEQ multiplex PCR. The table lists 150,000 to 200,000 clones, around 86% of them singletons. The receptor was derived from a man in his sixties with acute or convalescent COVID-19. The chain joins TRBV19 to TRBJ1-1, with 8 bases fitting TRBD1. Material: peripheral blood. CDR3 coding DNA: TGTGCCAGTAGATTTAGGACAGGGTCGGACACTGAAGCTTTCTTT. Translation: CASRFRTGSDTEAFF.